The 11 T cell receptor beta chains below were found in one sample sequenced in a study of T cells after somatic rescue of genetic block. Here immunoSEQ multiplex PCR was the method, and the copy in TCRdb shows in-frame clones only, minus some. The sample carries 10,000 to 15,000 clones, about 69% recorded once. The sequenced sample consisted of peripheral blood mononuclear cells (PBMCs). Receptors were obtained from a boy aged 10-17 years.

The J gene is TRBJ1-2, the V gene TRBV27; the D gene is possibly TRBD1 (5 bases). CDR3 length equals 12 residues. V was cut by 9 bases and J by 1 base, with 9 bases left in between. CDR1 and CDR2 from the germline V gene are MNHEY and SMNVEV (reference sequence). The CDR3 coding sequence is TGTGCCAGGTGGGGGGATAACTATGGCTACACCTTC. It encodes CARWGDNYGYTF.

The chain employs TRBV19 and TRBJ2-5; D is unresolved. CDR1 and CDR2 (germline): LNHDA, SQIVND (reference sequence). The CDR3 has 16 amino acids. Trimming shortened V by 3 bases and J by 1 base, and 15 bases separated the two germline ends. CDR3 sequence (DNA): TGTGCCAGTAGTATGACGCTGAGAGCTCCCCAAGAGACCCAGTACTTC. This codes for CASSMTLRAPQETQYF.

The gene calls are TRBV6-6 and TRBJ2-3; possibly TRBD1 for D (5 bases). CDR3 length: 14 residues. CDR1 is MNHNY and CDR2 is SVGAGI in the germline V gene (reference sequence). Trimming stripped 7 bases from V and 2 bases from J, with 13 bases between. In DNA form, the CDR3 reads TGTGCCAGCAAAATTCAGGGTCTCACAGATACGCAGTATTTT. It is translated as CASKIQGLTDTQYF.

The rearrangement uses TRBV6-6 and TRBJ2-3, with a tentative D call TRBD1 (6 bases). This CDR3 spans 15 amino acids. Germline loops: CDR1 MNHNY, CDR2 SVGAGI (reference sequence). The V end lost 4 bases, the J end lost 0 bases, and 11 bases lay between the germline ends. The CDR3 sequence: CASSFRTASTDTQYF. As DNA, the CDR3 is TGTGCCAGCAGTTTCCGGACAGCTAGCACAGATACGCAGTATTTT.

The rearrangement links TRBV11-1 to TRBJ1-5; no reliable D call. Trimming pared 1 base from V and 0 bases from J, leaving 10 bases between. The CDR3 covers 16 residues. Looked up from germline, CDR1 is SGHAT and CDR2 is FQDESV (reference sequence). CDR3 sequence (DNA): TGTGCCAGCAGCTTAGGCAAAGGGTATAGCAATCAGCCCCAGCATTTT. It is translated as CASSLGKGYSNQPQHF.

The CDR3 here is CASSFNRGNTIYF. The CDR3 bases are TGTGCCAGCAGCTTCAACAGGGGAAACACCATATATTTT. The gene calls are TRBV7-6 and TRBJ1-3; TRBD1 might be the D (5 bases). The CDR3 contains 13 residues. Germline-derived CDR1 and CDR2 are SGHVS and FNYEAQ. V was shortened by 3 bases and J by 4 bases, with 7 bases between the two germline ends.

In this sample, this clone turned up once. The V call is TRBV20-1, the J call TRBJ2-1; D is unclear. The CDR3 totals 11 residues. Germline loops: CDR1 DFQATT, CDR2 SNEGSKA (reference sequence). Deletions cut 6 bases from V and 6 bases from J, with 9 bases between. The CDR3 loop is CSALTVNEQFF. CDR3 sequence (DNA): TGCAGTGCCCTGACTGTCAATGAGCAGTTCTTC.

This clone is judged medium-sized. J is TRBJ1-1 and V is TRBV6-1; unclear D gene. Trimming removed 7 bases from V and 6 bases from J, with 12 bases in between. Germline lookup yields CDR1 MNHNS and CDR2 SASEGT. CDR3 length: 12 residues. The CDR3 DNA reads TGTGCCAGCAAGGACCCCCATCCTGAAGCTTTCTTT. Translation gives CASKDPHPEAFF.

CDR3 sequence reads: CASSFFSQGAPLPYEQYF. The CDR3 coding sequence is TGCGCCAGCAGCTTTTTCTCTCAGGGGGCTCCCCTTCCCTACGAGCAGTACTTC. V usage is TRBV5-1 and J usage is TRBJ2-7; TRBD1 matches 8 bases. This CDR3 is built from 18 residues. Germline-derived CDR1 and CDR2 are SGHRS and YFSETQ. With V trimmed by 2 bases and J by 2 bases, 15 bases remained unmatched.

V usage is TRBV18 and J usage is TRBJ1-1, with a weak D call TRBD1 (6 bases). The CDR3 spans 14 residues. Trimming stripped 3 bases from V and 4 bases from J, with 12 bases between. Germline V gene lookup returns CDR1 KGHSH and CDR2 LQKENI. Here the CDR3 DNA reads TGTGCCAGCTCACCTAACACAGGGAGCACTGAAGCTTTCTTT. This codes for CASSPNTGSTEAFF.

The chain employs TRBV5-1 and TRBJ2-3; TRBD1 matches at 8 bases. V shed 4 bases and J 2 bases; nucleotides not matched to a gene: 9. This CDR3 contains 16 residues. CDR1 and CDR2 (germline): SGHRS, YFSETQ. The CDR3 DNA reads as TGCGCCAGCAGCCCCTTCACGACAGGGGTCACAGATACGCAGTATTTT. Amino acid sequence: CASSPFTTGVTDTQYF.